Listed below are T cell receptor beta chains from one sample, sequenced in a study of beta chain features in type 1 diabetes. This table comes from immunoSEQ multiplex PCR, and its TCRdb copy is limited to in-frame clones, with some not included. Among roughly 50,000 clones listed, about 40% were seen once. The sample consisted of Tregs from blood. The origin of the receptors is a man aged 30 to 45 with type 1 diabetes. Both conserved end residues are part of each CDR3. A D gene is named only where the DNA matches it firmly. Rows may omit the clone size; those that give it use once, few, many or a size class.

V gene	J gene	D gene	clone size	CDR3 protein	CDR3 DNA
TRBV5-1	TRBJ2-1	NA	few	CASRSTATGNEQFF	TGCGCCAGCCGTAGCACGGCAACAGGGAATGAGCAGTTCTTC
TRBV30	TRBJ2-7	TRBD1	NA	CAWSTPRQGVYEQYF	TGTGCCTGGAGTACCCCCCGACAGGGAGTATACGAGCAGTACTTC
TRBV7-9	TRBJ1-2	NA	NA	CASSFGTSGNYGYTF	TGTGCCAGCAGCTTCGGGACATCAGGGAACTATGGCTACACCTTC
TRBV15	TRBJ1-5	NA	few	CATSRDPSTADNQPQHF	TGTGCCACCAGCAGAGATCCTAGCACAGCCGATAATCAGCCCCAGCATTTT
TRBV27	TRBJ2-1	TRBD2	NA	CASSLQAGLNEQFF	TGTGCCAGCAGTCTTCAAGCGGGATTGAATGAGCAGTTCTTC
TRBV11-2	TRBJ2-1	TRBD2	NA	CASSSIFQTSEKDDEQFF	TGTGCCAGCAGCTCCATATTCCAGACTAGCGAAAAGGACGATGAGCAGTTCTTC
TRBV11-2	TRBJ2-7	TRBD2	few	CASSWGTSGSYEQYF	TGTGCCAGCAGCTGGGGGACTAGCGGGAGTTACGAGCAGTACTTC
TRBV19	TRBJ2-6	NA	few	CASSPGQTGANVLTF	TGTGCCAGTAGTCCCGGACAGACGGGGGCCAACGTCCTGACTTTC
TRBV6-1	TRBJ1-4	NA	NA	CASSSRGTNEKLFF	TGTGCCAGCAGTAGCAGGGGAACTAATGAAAAACTGTTTTTT
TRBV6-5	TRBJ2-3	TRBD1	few	CASKISWTGRDTQYF	TGTGCCAGCAAGATTTCTTGGACAGGGAGAGATACGCAGTATTTT
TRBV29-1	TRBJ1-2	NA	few	CSGSGTTMGYGYTF	TGCAGCGGATCCGGGACAACGATGGGGTATGGCTACACCTTC
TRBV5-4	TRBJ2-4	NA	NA	CASSLGSGDTKNIQYF	TGTGCCAGCAGCTTGGGGTCAGGGGATACCAAAAACATTCAGTACTTC
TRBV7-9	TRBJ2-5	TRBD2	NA	CASSSSGSETQYF	TGTGCCAGCAGCTCTAGCGGGAGTGAGACCCAGTACTTC
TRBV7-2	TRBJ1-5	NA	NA	CASSLGQGGSGRNQPQHF	TGTGCCAGCAGCTTAGGTCAGGGAGGGTCGGGCCGCAATCAGCCCCAGCATTTT
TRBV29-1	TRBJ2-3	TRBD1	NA	CSATGADTQYF	TGCAGCGCAACAGGGGCAGATACGCAGTATTTT
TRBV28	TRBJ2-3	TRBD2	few	CASSSPGLETDTQYF	TGTGCCAGCAGTTCACCGGGACTAGAAACAGATACGCAGTATTTT
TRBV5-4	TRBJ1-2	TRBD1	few	CASRPRQGNYGYTF	TGTGCCAGCAGGCCTCGACAGGGGAACTATGGCTACACCTTC
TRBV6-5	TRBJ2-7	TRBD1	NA	CASSYSGTGQAEQYF	TGTGCCAGCAGTTACTCCGGGACAGGGCAGGCCGAGCAGTACTTC
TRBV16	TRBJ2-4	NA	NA	CASSQEQAVNIQYF	TGTGCCAGCAGCCAGGAACAGGCGGTAAACATTCAGTACTTC
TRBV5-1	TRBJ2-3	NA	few	CASSFSASDTQYF	TGCGCCAGCAGCTTCTCCGCGTCAGATACGCAGTATTTT
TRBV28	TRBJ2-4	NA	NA	CASSFVNIQYF	TGTGCCAGCAGTTTCGTAAACATTCAGTACTTC
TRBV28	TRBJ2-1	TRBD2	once	CASSLFIAGESSYNEQFF	TGTGCCAGCAGTCTTTTTATAGCGGGGGAAAGCTCCTACAATGAGCAGTTCTTC
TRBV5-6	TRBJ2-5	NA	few	CASSLRGSQETQYF	TGTGCCAGCAGCTTGAGGGGGAGCCAAGAGACCCAGTACTTC
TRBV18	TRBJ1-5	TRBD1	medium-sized	CASSPSTGGVNQPQHF	TGTGCCAGCTCACCTAGTACAGGGGGAGTCAATCAGCCCCAGCATTTT
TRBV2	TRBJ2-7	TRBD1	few	CASRDRGYEQYF	TGTGCCAGCCGGGACAGGGGCTACGAGCAGTACTTC
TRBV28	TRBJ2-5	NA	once	CASSRVRVSETQYF	TGTGCCAGCAGTAGGGTGCGGGTTTCGGAGACCCAGTACTTC
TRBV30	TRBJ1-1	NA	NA	CAWSVGGQTFF	TGTGCCTGGAGTGTTGGAGGACAGACGTTCTTT
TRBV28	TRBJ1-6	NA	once	CASSLRSRGSPLHF	TGTGCCAGCAGTTTGCGGTCCCGTGGATCACCCCTCCACTTT
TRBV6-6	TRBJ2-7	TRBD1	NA	CASSYSGTGDPYEQYF	TGTGCCAGCAGTTACTCAGGGACAGGGGATCCCTACGAGCAGTACTTC
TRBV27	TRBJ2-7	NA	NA	CASSLSGHRSDNEQYF	TGTGCCAGCAGTTTATCTGGACACAGGTCCGACAACGAGCAGTACTTC
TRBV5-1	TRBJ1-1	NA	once	CASSLERGWTEAFF	TGCGCCAGCAGCTTGGAAAGGGGGTGGACTGAAGCTTTCTTT
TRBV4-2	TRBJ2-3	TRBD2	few	CASSQDGSGTDTQYF	TGTGCCAGCAGCCAAGATGGTAGCGGGACAGATACGCAGTATTTT
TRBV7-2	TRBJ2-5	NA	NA	CASHGRQETQYF	TGTGCCAGCCATGGGCGACAAGAGACCCAGTACTTC
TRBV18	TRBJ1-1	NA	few	CASSVEELGTEAFF	TGTGCCAGCTCAGTCGAGGAGTTAGGCACTGAAGCTTTCTTT
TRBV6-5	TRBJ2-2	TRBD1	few	CASMKQGDTGELFF	TGTGCCAGCATGAAACAGGGGGACACCGGGGAGCTGTTTTTT